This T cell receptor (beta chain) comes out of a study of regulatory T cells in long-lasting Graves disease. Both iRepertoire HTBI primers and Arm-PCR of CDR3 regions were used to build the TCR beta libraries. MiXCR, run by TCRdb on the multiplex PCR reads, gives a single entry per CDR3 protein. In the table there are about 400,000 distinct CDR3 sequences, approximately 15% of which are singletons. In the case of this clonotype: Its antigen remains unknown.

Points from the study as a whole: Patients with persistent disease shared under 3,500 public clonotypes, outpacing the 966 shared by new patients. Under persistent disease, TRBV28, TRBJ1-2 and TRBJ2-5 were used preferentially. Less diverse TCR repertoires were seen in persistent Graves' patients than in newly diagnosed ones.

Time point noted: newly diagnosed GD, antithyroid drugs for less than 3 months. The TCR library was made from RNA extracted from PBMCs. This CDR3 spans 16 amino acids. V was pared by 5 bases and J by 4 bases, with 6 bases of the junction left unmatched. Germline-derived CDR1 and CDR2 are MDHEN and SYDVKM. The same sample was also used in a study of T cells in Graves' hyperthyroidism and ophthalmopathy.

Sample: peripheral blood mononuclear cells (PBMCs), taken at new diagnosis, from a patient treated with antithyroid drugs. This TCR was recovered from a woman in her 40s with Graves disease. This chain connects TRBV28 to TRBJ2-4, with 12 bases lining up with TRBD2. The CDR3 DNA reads TGTGCCAGCAGTAATCTAGCGGGAGGGAGGAAAAACATTCAGTACTTC. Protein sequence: CASSNLAGGRKNIQYF.